This T cell receptor (beta chain) was recorded in a study of blood T cell repertoires in COVID-19. Background on the study: From the United States, Italy and Spain came samples of acute and convalescent COVID-19. T cells, B-cell-depleted T cells, or PBMCs provided the cDNA or gDNA that served as material.

V gave up 4 bases and J gave up 6 bases, with 19 bases separating them. Germline values: CDR1 SQVTM, CDR2 ANQGSEA. The CDR3 is made up of 14 amino acids. In the study's own analysis: For nucleated cells, counts were estimated from reference gene primer amplification. Using immunoSEQ multiplex PCR, the repertoire was profiled, and TCRdb retains in-frame clones only, with some absent. Clonal size and the V and J genes are those of that table, whereas D and trimming came from the DNA. The data contain roughly 160,000 clones, 88% of them singletons. The chain has TRBV29-1 and TRBJ2-7, with D perhaps TRBD1 (5 bases). The sequenced material came from peripheral blood. The sequence derives from a man in his fifties who had recovered from COVID-19. The CDR3 region has the DNA TGCAGCGTTGGGCACTCAGGGTTAATGGGCGAGCAGTACTTC. Translating it yields CSVGHSGLMGEQYF.